Listed here are 30 T cell receptor beta chains from one sample, sequenced in a study of T cell responses to AZD1222 COVID-19 vaccine. The assay was immunoSEQ multiplex PCR, and TCRdb's table has in-frame clones only and misses some. The sample holds about 160,000 clones, 92% seen once. The sample here was peripheral blood, taken 28 days after the second AZD1222 dose. These receptors all come from an adult who received the AZD1222 COVID-19 vaccine.

The gene calls are TRBV5-4 and TRBJ2-3, with 9 nucleotides matching TRBD2. This CDR3 comprises 16 residues. Germline values: CDR1 SGHNT, CDR2 YYREEE (reference sequence). The V gene end was trimmed by 5 bases and the J gene end by 3 bases; junction bases not matched to a gene: 10. CDR3 sequence (DNA): TGTGCCAGCAGACGGAGGACTAGCGAGGGGACAGATACGCAGTATTTT. Translating gives CASRRRTSEGTDTQYF.

The J gene is TRBJ2-1, the V gene TRBV24-1; 7 nucleotides match TRBD1. V dropped 6 bases and J dropped 5; count of bases not matched to a gene: 6. The CDR3 is 14 residues long. Per the germline V gene, CDR1 is KGHDR and CDR2 is SFDVKD. The CDR3 here is CATSPDRVDNEQFF. CDR3 coding DNA: TGTGCCACCAGTCCAGACAGGGTGGACAATGAGCAGTTCTTC.

The chain employs TRBV5-1 and TRBJ1-5, with 10 nucleotides matching TRBD1. CDR1 is SGHRS and CDR2 is YFSETQ in the germline V gene. The CDR3 covers 15 residues. V lost 2 bases to trimming and J lost 7 bases; unmatched junction nucleotides: 6. CDR3 bases: TGCGCCAGCAGCTTAGGGACAGGGGCCTTCCAGCCCCAGCATTTT. Protein: CASSLGTGAFQPQHF.

The V and J genes are TRBV28 and TRBJ1-2; D ambiguous. The CDR3 length is 15 residues. Germline CDR1 reads MDHEN; CDR2 reads SYDVKM. V was trimmed by 3 bases and J by 1 base, leaving 12 bases between them. This CDR3 reads CASSFRRRDNYGYTF. The CDR3 nucleotides are TGTGCCAGCAGTTTCAGGAGACGGGATAACTATGGCTACACCTTC.

The V call is TRBV7-6, the J call TRBJ1-1; 10 nucleotides match TRBD1. The trim removed 5 bases at V and 3 bases at J, leaving 9 bases unmatched. Germline-derived CDR1 and CDR2 are SGHVS and FNYEAQ. The CDR3 runs to 16 residues. The CDR3 sequence is CASSLTTGTGDTEAFF. In DNA, the CDR3 is TGTGCCAGCAGCCTCACGACGGGGACAGGGGACACTGAAGCTTTCTTT. Looking up the rest from reference TRBV7-6 and TRBJ1-1 gives the full variable domain: GAGVSQSPRYKVTKRGQDVALRCDPISGHVSLYWYRQALGQGPEFLTYFNYEAQQDKSGLPNDRFSAERPEGSISTLTIQRTEQRDSAMYRCASSLTTGTGDTEAFFGQGTRLTVV.

The rearrangement joins TRBV4-3 to TRBJ2-1, with 10 bases that match TRBD2. The V gene end was trimmed by 4 bases and the J gene end by 3 bases; junction bases not matched to a gene: 6. The CDR3 has 16 residues. Germline lookup yields CDR1 LGHNA and CDR2 YSLEER. The CDR3 DNA reads TGCGCCAGCAGCCTCCAAGGACTAGCGGACTACAATGAGCAGTTCTTC. Amino acids: CASSLQGLADYNEQFF.

This chain joins TRBV5-4 and TRBJ1-2, with TRBD1 matching 9 bases. CDR3 length equals 13 residues. Germline V gives CDR1 SGHNT, CDR2 YYREEE (reference sequence). With 4 bases clipped from V and 6 bases from J, the junction kept 4 bases outside the gene matches. The CDR3 region is CASSLQGADGYTF. CDR3 bases: TGTGCCAGCAGCCTACAGGGGGCGGATGGCTACACCTTC.

The CDR3 region has the DNA TGTGCCAGCAGTTCCTCTGAGACAGGTCGGGGGGGCTACACCTTC. This sequence encodes CASSSSETGRGGYTF. The V and J genes are TRBV28 and TRBJ1-2; weak D call: TRBD1 (6 bases). Germline loops: CDR1 MDHEN, CDR2 SYDVKM. Trimming left V 4 bases short and J 8 bases short, with 20 bases between. The CDR3 is 15 residues long.

J is TRBJ2-1 and V is TRBV10-1; D may match TRBD1 or TRBD2 (5 bases each). The V end was cut by 8 bases, the J end by 12 bases, with 20 bases between. The germline V gene encodes CDR1 WNHNN and CDR2 SYGVQD (reference sequence). The CDR3 is 13 amino acids. The CDR3, as DNA: TGCGCCAGCGCCGGGGACGCGGGTCAGCTGCAGTTCTTC. Translated: CASAGDAGQLQFF.

V and J are TRBV5-1 and TRBJ1-4, with no clear D. The V end was cut by 0 bases, the J end by 3 bases, with 9 bases between. This CDR3 is 15 amino acids long. Germline assignment: CDR1 SGHRS and CDR2 YFSETQ. CDR3 protein: CASSLAFTSNEKLFF. As DNA, the CDR3 is TGCGCCAGCAGCTTGGCCTTTACTTCTAATGAAAAACTGTTTTTT.

The rearrangement uses TRBV19 and TRBJ2-2; D is possibly TRBD2 (5 bases). Deletions cut 1 base from V and 6 bases from J, with 15 bases between. The CDR3 covers 16 residues. Per the germline V gene, CDR1 is LNHDA and CDR2 is SQIVND (reference sequence). The CDR3 loop reads CASSIGSPGLAGELFF. In DNA form, the CDR3 reads TGTGCCAGTAGTATAGGGTCTCCGGGGTTGGCCGGGGAGCTGTTTTTT.

The gene calls are TRBV9 and TRBJ2-1; D remains ambiguous. Deletions cut 2 bases from V and 4 bases from J, with 16 bases between. The germline gives CDR1 SGDLS, CDR2 YYNGEE. CDR3 length equals 16 residues. The CDR3 sequence is CASSVGTGNSYNEQFF. CDR3 sequence (DNA): TGTGCCAGCAGCGTGGGTACTGGCAACTCGTACAATGAGCAGTTCTTC.

The chain has TRBV28 and TRBJ2-2; no reliable D call. V was pared by 3 bases and J by 5 bases, with 7 bases between. The CDR3 sequence is 13 residues long. Germline V gene sequence: CDR1 MDHEN, CDR2 SYDVKM. The CDR3 is CASSFGRTGELFF. In nucleotides, the CDR3 is TGTGCCAGCAGTTTCGGCAGGACCGGGGAGCTGTTTTTT.

This rearrangement joins TRBV19 to TRBJ2-1; 8 positions match TRBD1. From germline, CDR1 is LNHDA and CDR2 SQIVND (reference sequence). The V segment lost 2 bases and the J segment 0 bases; nucleotides outside the gene matches: 9. There are 18 residues in the CDR3. DNA for the CDR3: TGTGCCAGTAGTATAACAGGGGGGTTAGCGGACTCCTACAATGAGCAGTTCTTC. Its protein is CASSITGGLADSYNEQFF.

CDR3 sequence reads: CASSAGPSDTEAFF. DNA for the CDR3: TGCGCCAGCAGCGCGGGCCCCTCCGACACTGAAGCTTTCTTT. The chain uses TRBV5-1 and TRBJ1-1; D remains unclear. The germline CDR1 and CDR2 sequences are SGHRS and YFSETQ. The CDR3 runs 14 residues. V was cut by 4 bases and J by 3 bases, with 13 bases left in between.

This rearrangement joins TRBV27 to TRBJ2-7, with 7 bases fitting TRBD1. With 5 bases clipped from V and 0 bases from J, the junction kept 22 bases outside the gene matches. Looked up from germline, CDR1 is MNHEY and CDR2 is SMNVEV (reference sequence). The CDR3 extends over 20 amino acids. This CDR3 reads CASSVHGTFWGQRSSYEQYF. Here the CDR3 DNA reads TGTGCCAGCAGTGTCCACGGTACCTTTTGGGGACAGCGTAGCTCCTACGAGCAGTACTTC.

The rearrangement links TRBV28 to TRBJ1-1; tentative D call: TRBD1 (6 bases). The CDR3 loop spans 18 amino acids. The germline CDR1 and CDR2 sequences are MDHEN and SYDVKM. V was pared by 5 bases and J by 0 bases, with 22 bases between. The CDR3 region has the DNA TGTGCCAGCAGTCTCAACAGGGTTCGGGGTCGGGTGAACACTGAAGCTTTCTTT. Amino acids: CASSLNRVRGRVNTEAFF.

J is TRBJ2-5 and V is TRBV5-5; D unclear. The CDR3 contains 14 residues. Germline V lookup: CDR1 SGHKS, CDR2 YYEKEE (reference sequence). Trimming pared 0 bases from V and 2 bases from J, leaving 8 bases between. The CDR3 DNA sequence: TGTGCCAGCAGCTTGGAGGGCAGTCAAGAGACCCAGTACTTC. Translated: CASSLEGSQETQYF. The variable domain in full, completed from reference TRBV5-5 and TRBJ2-5, reads DAGVTQSPTHLIKTRGQQVTLRCSPISGHKSVSWYQQVLGQGPQFIFQYYEKEERGRGNFPDRFSARQFPNYSSELNVNALLLGDSALYLCASSLEGSQETQYFGPGTRLLVL.

This chain uses TRBV27 with TRBJ2-6, with unresolved D. The CDR3 is 14 amino acids. V lost 5 bases to trimming and J lost 0 bases, with 5 bases between them. Per the germline V gene, CDR1 is MNHEY and CDR2 is SMNVEV (reference sequence). The DNA of the CDR3 is TGTGCCAGCAGTCCCCTCTCTGGGGCCAACGTCCTGACTTTC. Encoded protein: CASSPLSGANVLTF.

The chain links TRBV28 to TRBJ1-4; TRBD1 is a possible D gene (6 bases). This CDR3 has 13 amino acids. Germline loops: CDR1 MDHEN, CDR2 SYDVKM. Trimming cost V 10 bases and J 4 bases, with 13 bases left between them. The CDR3 DNA reads as TGTGCCACCCAGACAGGACGTAATGAAAAACTGTTTTTT. Protein product: CATQTGRNEKLFF. The whole variable domain, remainder taken from reference TRBV28 and TRBJ1-4, is DVKVTQSSRYLVKRTGEKVFLECVQDMDHENMFWYRQDPGLGLRLIYFSYDVKMKEKGDIPEGYSVSREKKERFSLILESASTNQTSMYLCATQTGRNEKLFFGSGTQLSVL.

The chain employs TRBV5-4 and TRBJ1-6; no firm D call. Per germline, CDR1 SGHNT and CDR2 YYREEE (reference sequence). Trimming cost V 4 bases and J 10 bases, with 15 bases left between them. This CDR3 comprises 14 residues. CDR3 DNA: TGTGCCAGCAGCGCTCAGGAGGGCCAATCACCCCTCCACTTT. It translates to CASSAQEGQSPLHF.

This chain links TRBV6-1 with TRBJ2-2; maybe TRBD1 (6 bases). The CDR3 length is 15 residues. V was pared by 2 bases and J by 7 bases, with 14 bases between. CDR1 and CDR2 from the germline V gene are MNHNS and SASEGT. CDR3 coding DNA: TGTGCCAGCAGTGAATTCGGGACAAGGAACGGGGAGCTGTTTTTT. It translates to CASSEFGTRNGELFF.

The chain links TRBV6-5 to TRBJ2-1; the match to TRBD2 covers 12 bases. There are 15 residues in the CDR3. Germline CDR1 reads MNHEY; CDR2 reads SVGAGI. V shed 6 bases, J shed 5 bases, and the junction held 5 bases outside the gene matches. The CDR3 DNA follows: TGTGCCAGCAGCCCGACTAGCGGGAGTGACAATGAGCAGTTCTTC. Encoded protein: CASSPTSGSDNEQFF.

V is TRBV9 and J is TRBJ2-1; TRBD2 matches 9 bases. CDR1 is SGDLS and CDR2 is YYNGEE in the germline V gene. Trimming at V came to 4 bases and at J to 1 base, leaving 3 bases not matched to a gene. CDR3 size: 15 residues. CDR3 in amino acids: CASSISGRSYNEQFF. The CDR3 DNA is TGTGCCAGCAGCATAAGCGGGAGGTCCTACAATGAGCAGTTCTTC.

This clone was seen a single time. The CDR3 spells CASSLVGGQGYNEQFF. DNA for the CDR3: TGCGCCAGCAGCTTGGTGGGGGGACAGGGATACAATGAGCAGTTCTTC. The chain joins TRBV5-1 to TRBJ2-1; TRBD1 matches at 9 bases. From germline, CDR1 is SGHRS and CDR2 YFSETQ. This CDR3 region has 16 residues. V shed 0 bases, J shed 4 bases, and the junction held 5 bases outside the gene matches.

The V and J genes are TRBV18 and TRBJ2-1; the match to TRBD2 covers 7 bases. Germline-derived CDR1 and CDR2 are KGHSH and LQKENI. V lost 3 bases and J lost 4; bases outside the gene matches: 12. The CDR3 is made up of 17 amino acids. The CDR3 bases are TGTGCCAGCTCACCGAATCTACCGGGAGGCGGATACAATGAGCAGTTCTTC. As protein: CASSPNLPGGGYNEQFF.

The genes are TRBV11-3 and TRBJ2-7; possibly TRBD1 for D (6 bases). The V end was cut by 0 bases, the J end by 9 bases, with 21 bases between. This CDR3 is 16 amino acids long. Looked up from germline, CDR1 is SGHNT and CDR2 is YENEEA. The DNA for the CDR3 is TGTGCCAGCAGCTTAGATCAAGCGGAGGTGAGGGGGTGGCAGTACTTC. Its translation is CASSLDQAEVRGWQYF.

Only one count was recorded for this clone. The chain recombines TRBV10-3 with TRBJ1-1; unclear D gene. Trimming left V 3 bases short and J 1 base short, with 6 bases between. This CDR3 has 13 amino acids. Per germline, CDR1 ENHRY and CDR2 SYGVKD. In DNA form, the CDR3 reads TGTGCCATCAGTGATAAAAGGAACACTGAAGCTTTCTTT. Translated, it gives CAISDKRNTEAFF.

The chain carries TRBV29-1 and TRBJ2-3; 8 nucleotides agree with TRBD1. V shed 1 base and J 1 base; nucleotides not matched to a gene: 4. This CDR3 region has 15 residues. Germline V CDR1 and CDR2: SQVTM, ANQGSEA. The CDR3 region is CSVEAVGQGTDTQYF. The CDR3 region has the DNA TGCAGCGTTGAAGCGGTGGGACAGGGCACAGATACGCAGTATTTT.

This sequence joins TRBV7-8 and TRBJ2-1; 13 bases fit TRBD2. The CDR3 totals 19 residues. The germline V gene encodes CDR1 SGHVS and CDR2 FQNEAQ. V trimming: 3 bases; J trimming: 1 base; junction bases outside the gene matches: 9. The CDR3 region has the DNA TGTGCCAGCAGCTTTACACTAGCGGGAGGGCCTCCTTCCTACAATGAGCAGTTCTTC. Protein product: CASSFTLAGGPPSYNEQFF.